The rows below give T cell receptor beta chains drawn from one sample of a study of shared clonotypes between healthy human individuals. Only in-frame clones appear in the TCRdb table, and some are missing; sequencing was by immunoSEQ multiplex PCR. This table has roughly 890,000 clones, 80% to 95% appearing once. The sequencing input was naive CD8+ T cells sorted from blood. These receptors all stem from a young man in good health. The CDR3 runs from the conserved cysteine through the conserved F or W. The D gene is left open where the match is weak. Size tells how often a clone was seen (once, few, many) or the class of an expanded clone, and some rows leave it out.

V	D	size	J	CDR3	DNA
TRBV7-3	.	once	TRBJ2-7	CASSLTTGNEQYF	TGTGCCAGCAGCTTAACGACAGGTAACGAGCAGTACTTC
TRBV4-1	TRBD2	.	TRBJ2-5	CASSEGLAGEGETQYF	TGCGCCAGCAGCGAAGGACTAGCGGGAGAGGGGGAGACCCAGTACTTC
TRBV9	TRBD1	.	TRBJ1-1	CASSVSGGAFTEAFF	TGTGCCAGCAGCGTCTCAGGGGGCGCGTTCACTGAAGCTTTCTTT
TRBV19	TRBD2	.	TRBJ2-2	CASSIQREGHGELFF	TGTGCCAGTAGTATTCAGCGGGAGGGCCACGGGGAGCTGTTTTTT
TRBV28	TRBD2	.	TRBJ2-3	CASRRTSGYTDTQYF	TGTGCCAGCAGAAGGACTAGCGGTTACACAGATACGCAGTATTTT
TRBV7-9	TRBD2	.	TRBJ2-3	CASSDLAEDTDTQYF	TGTGCCAGCAGTGACCTAGCGGAGGACACAGATACGCAGTATTTT
TRBV13	.	.	TRBJ2-7	CASSNHLMSSYEQYF	TGTGCCAGCAGCAACCATCTAATGAGCTCCTACGAGCAGTACTTC
TRBV2	TRBD1	.	TRBJ1-1	CASSKGQLEAFF	TGTGCCAGCAGTAAGGGACAGCTAGAAGCTTTCTTT
TRBV7-2	.	once	TRBJ1-5	CASSLGGWGNQPQHF	TGTGCCAGCAGCTTAGGGGGGTGGGGAAATCAGCCCCAGCATTTT
TRBV27	TRBD1	.	TRBJ2-1	CASRGETGVNNEQFF	TGTGCCAGCAGAGGGGAGACAGGGGTAAACAATGAGCAGTTCTTC
TRBV5-1	.	.	TRBJ2-7	CASSLSAFSYEQYF	TGCGCCAGCAGCTTGTCGGCTTTCTCCTACGAGCAGTACTTC
TRBV9	.	.	TRBJ1-1	CASSVVRDPEAFF	TGTGCCAGCAGCGTAGTTAGGGACCCTGAAGCTTTCTTT
TRBV7-9	TRBD2	.	TRBJ2-1	CASSLVGRANNEQFF	TGTGCCAGCAGCTTAGTGGGGAGGGCCAACAATGAGCAGTTCTTC
TRBV12-5	.	.	TRBJ2-1	CASGLGWNEQFF	TGTGCTAGTGGTTTAGGTTGGAATGAGCAGTTCTTC
TRBV27	.	.	TRBJ2-1	CASKGRYNEQFF	TGTGCCAGCAAGGGACGGTACAATGAGCAGTTCTTC
TRBV27	TRBD2	.	TRBJ2-1	CASRDAVAGAYNEQFF	TGTGCCAGCAGAGACGCGGTGGCGGGAGCCTACAATGAGCAGTTCTTC
TRBV5-6	TRBD2	.	TRBJ2-2	CASRPPGLAGSAGGELFF	TGTGCCAGCAGACCTCCGGGACTAGCGGGATCAGCCGGGGGGGAGCTGTTTTTT
TRBV5-6	TRBD1	.	TRBJ1-2	CASSLGTENYGYTF	TGTGCCAGCAGCCTCGGGACAGAAAACTATGGCTACACCTTC
TRBV19	TRBD1	.	TRBJ2-1	CASATTGDGYNEQFF	TGTGCCAGCGCGACAACAGGGGACGGGTACAATGAGCAGTTCTTC
TRBV7-3	.	.	TRBJ2-1	CASSRGGIDEQFF	TGTGCCAGCAGCCGGGGCGGGATCGATGAGCAGTTCTTC
TRBV28	.	.	TRBJ2-7	CASSFGTEQYF	TGTGCCAGCAGTTTCGGGACAGAGCAGTACTTC
TRBV4-1	TRBD2	.	TRBJ2-1	CASSPSGTYNEQFF	TGCGCCAGCAGCCCTAGCGGGACCTACAATGAGCAGTTCTTC
TRBV27	.	once	TRBJ2-7	CASSFLRGQEGYEQYF	TGTGCCAGCAGTTTTCTTAGGGGTCAGGAGGGCTACGAGCAGTACTTC
TRBV4-1	.	once	TRBJ1-2	CASSPGVAYGYTF	TGCGCCAGCAGCCCAGGGGTTGCCTATGGCTACACCTTC
TRBV7-9	.	.	TRBJ2-2	CASSGLGGIAGELFF	TGTGCCAGCAGCGGCCTTGGAGGGATTGCCGGGGAGCTGTTTTTT
TRBV28	.	.	TRBJ2-7	CASSLGYKRSYEQYF	TGTGCCAGCAGTTTGGGGTATAAACGGTCCTACGAGCAGTACTTC
TRBV30	TRBD1	.	TRBJ1-2	CAWNTGGIVGGYTF	TGTGCCTGGAATACAGGGGGCATAGTAGGTGGCTACACCTTC
TRBV7-6	TRBD1	.	TRBJ2-7	CASSPTGGGVEQYF	TGTGCCAGCAGCCCGACAGGGGGTGGAGTCGAGCAGTACTTC
TRBV10-3	TRBD2	.	TRBJ2-1	CASYSGSESSYNEQFF	TGTGCCTCCTATAGCGGGAGCGAGAGCTCCTACAATGAGCAGTTCTTC
TRBV7-6	TRBD1	.	TRBJ1-1	CASSDYDRGTEAFF	TGTGCCAGCAGCGATTACGACAGGGGCACTGAAGCTTTCTTT
TRBV30	TRBD1	.	TRBJ1-5	CAWSPTGQAWGNQPQHF	TGTGCCTGGAGTCCCACGGGACAGGCATGGGGCAATCAGCCCCAGCATTTT
TRBV28	TRBD2	.	TRBJ2-3	CASSLLLAGGLDTQYF	TGTGCCAGCAGTTTACTTCTAGCGGGAGGGCTAGATACGCAGTATTTT
TRBV27	TRBD2	once	TRBJ2-1	CASGTYGRNEQFF	TGTGCCAGCGGTACGTACGGGAGGAATGAGCAGTTCTTC
TRBV10-3	.	.	TRBJ2-2	CAIERPGGTTNTGELFF	TGTGCCATCGAGAGGCCTGGCGGGACAACGAACACCGGGGAGCTGTTTTTT
TRBV11-2	.	.	TRBJ2-1	CASTLGPGGMGSGDEQFF	TGTGCCAGCACCCTAGGGCCTGGGGGAATGGGTAGTGGTGATGAGCAGTTCTTC
TRBV5-1	TRBD1	.	TRBJ2-7	CASDPGQGAYEQYF	TGCGCCAGCGACCCGGGACAGGGGGCTTACGAGCAGTACTTC